These 31 T cell receptor beta chains were sequenced from one sample in a study of beta chain features in type 1 diabetes. Study conclusions and caveats: Shorter TCRB CDR3s, moderately but significantly so, were found in Type 1 diabetes patients in all four CD4+ subsets.

Expressed TCRB transcripts were sequenced after all isolated RNA was converted to cDNA. Here immunoSEQ multiplex PCR was the method, and the copy in TCRdb shows in-frame clones only, minus some. The sample yields approximately 730,000 clones, around an eighth seen once. Antigens of these TCRs are unknown. Specimen: naive CD4+ T cells from blood. The receptors were sampled from a man aged 18 to 35 with type 1 diabetes.

This clone was observed a handful of times. This chain joins TRBV10-3 and TRBJ2-5; the D gene could be TRBD1 or TRBD2 (6 bases each). Trimming stripped 4 bases from V and 5 bases from J, with 14 bases between. CDR1 and CDR2 (germline): ENHRY, SYGVKD. The CDR3 spans 14 residues. Here the CDR3 reads CAISGGDTQETQYF. The CDR3 bases are TGTGCCATCAGTGGGGGGGACACGCAGGAGACCCAGTACTTC.

Note on this clone: In the same sample, other DNA sequences code for this CDR3. The chain joins TRBV18 to TRBJ2-7; no definite D call. V lost 3 bases to trimming and J lost 0 bases, with 3 bases between them. The CDR3 contains 12 residues. The germline gives CDR1 KGHSH, CDR2 LQKENI. The CDR3 nucleotides are TGTGCCAGCTCACCCCCCTCCTACGAGCAGTACTTC. Protein product: CASSPPSYEQYF.

This clone was counted between two and nine times. The chain is built from TRBV19 and TRBJ1-1; 7 nucleotides align to TRBD1. The CDR3 totals 14 residues. J gave up 1 base and V 6 bases, and 5 bases lay outside the gene matches. Germline CDR1 LNHDA, CDR2 SQIVND (reference sequence). CDR3: CASRRQGGNTEAFF. CDR3 DNA: TGTGCCAGTAGAAGACAGGGAGGGAACACTGAAGCTTTCTTT.

The chain links TRBV10-2 to TRBJ1-2; 7 bases fit TRBD1. This CDR3 region has 14 residues. J gave up 2 bases and V 7 bases, and 7 bases lay outside the gene matches. Germline CDR1 is WSHSY and CDR2 is SAAADI. The CDR3 DNA follows: TGCGCCAGCAACTCACCGGACAGGAACTATGGCTACACCTTC. It specifies CASNSPDRNYGYTF.

In this sample, this clone turned up a few times. The rearrangement joins TRBV30 to TRBJ1-1; a possible D gene is TRBD1 (5 bases). With 6 bases removed from V and 1 base from J, the gap between germline ends came to 12 bases. The germline CDR1 and CDR2 sequences are GTSNPN and SVGIG (reference sequence). CDR3 length equals 13 residues. CDR3 in amino acids: CACLGTQNTEAFF. For the CDR3, the DNA is TGTGCCTGTCTCGGGACCCAGAACACTGAAGCTTTCTTT.

In regard to this clone: A read error may produce the germline difference seen at one junction end. The chain joins TRBV10-3 to TRBJ2-5; D might be TRBD2 (6 bases). The CDR3 is made up of 16 amino acids. The germline V gene has CDR1 ENHRY and CDR2 SYGVKD. The CDR3 DNA is TGTGCCAGCAGTCACAATAGCGGCGACGGCCAAGAGACCCAGTACTTC. This translates into CASSHNSGDGQETQYF.

The V gene is TRBV18, the J gene TRBJ1-1, with TRBD1 matching 7 bases. V gave up 3 bases and J gave up 8 bases; unmatched junction bases: 3. The CDR3 has 12 residues. CDR1 is KGHSH and CDR2 is LQKENI in the germline V gene. The CDR3 sequence: CASSPTGQEAFF. The CDR3 coding sequence is TGTGCCAGCTCACCTACGGGACAGGAAGCTTTCTTT.

The rearrangement uses TRBV5-6 and TRBJ2-7; D not certain. The V end lost 4 bases, the J end lost 2 bases, and 4 bases lay between the germline ends. Germline CDR1 is SGHDT and CDR2 is YYEEEE. The CDR3 totals 11 residues. CDR3 in amino acids: CASSVTYEQYF. For the CDR3, the DNA is TGTGCCAGCAGCGTTACCTACGAGCAGTACTTC.

V and J are TRBV7-2 and TRBJ1-5; 9 bases align to TRBD1. V was clipped by 5 bases and J by 5 bases; unmatched bases: 7. Germline CDR1 and CDR2: SGHTA and FQGNSA. The CDR3 contains 15 residues. The CDR3 reads CASSPTGGRDQPQHF. The DNA of the CDR3 is TGTGCCAGCAGCCCGACAGGGGGGAGAGATCAGCCCCAGCATTTT. The variable domain in full, with the rest retrieved from reference TRBV7-2 and TRBJ1-5, is GAGVSQSPSNKVTEKGKDVELRCDPISGHTALYWYRQSLGQGLEFLIYFQGNSAPDKSGLPSDRFSAERTGGSVSTLTIQRTQQEDSAVYLCASSPTGGRDQPQHFGDGTRLSIL.

The chain links TRBV12-2 to TRBJ2-7; the DNA was not used to check the table's D call, TRBD1. TRBV12-2 is a known pseudogene. This CDR3 contains 16 residues. The CDR3 protein is CASRSIGPGKSYEQYF. CDR3 coding DNA: TGTGCAAGTCGCTCAATTGGCCCAGGAAAGTCCTACGAGCAGTACTTC.

The V gene is TRBV28, the J gene TRBJ2-5; D perhaps matches TRBD2 (6 bases). The germline V and J ends were trimmed by 9 bases and 5 bases, with 13 bases remaining between them. Germline loops: CDR1 MDHEN, CDR2 SYDVKM. This CDR3 is 12 amino acids long. The CDR3 DNA reads TGTGCCAGTACCGGGACTCCCGAGACCCAGTACTTC. Amino acid sequence: CASTGTPETQYF.

The rearrangement joins TRBV15 to TRBJ1-3; TRBD1 agrees at 8 bases. J lost 0 bases, V lost 3 bases, and 7 bases had no gene match. CDR3 size: 17 residues. CDR1 LNHNV and CDR2 YYDKDF come from the germline V gene (reference sequence). The CDR3 reads CATSSDRDRSSGNTIYF. CDR3 bases: TGTGCCACCAGCAGTGACAGGGACAGGAGCTCTGGAAACACCATATATTTT.

J is TRBJ2-2 and V is TRBV5-1; TRBD2 matches at 8 bases. Germline CDR1 reads SGHRS; CDR2 reads YFSETQ. V lost 3 bases to trimming and J lost 3 bases; unmatched junction nucleotides: 4. CDR3 size: 15 residues. CDR3 loop: CASSSGGGYTGELFF. The CDR3 DNA follows: TGCGCCAGCAGCTCCGGGGGGGGTTACACCGGGGAGCTGTTTTTT.

This clone was counted only a few times. The J gene is TRBJ1-1, the V gene TRBV7-9; 7 nucleotides align to TRBD1. This CDR3 comprises 16 residues. Losses at the gene ends were 3 bases for V and 0 bases for J; bases not matched to a gene: 7. Germline CDR1 is SEHNR and CDR2 is FQNEAQ (reference sequence). The CDR3 spells CASSLGTASMNTEAFF. The DNA of the CDR3 is TGTGCCAGCAGCTTGGGGACAGCCTCTATGAACACTGAAGCTTTCTTT.

The chain has TRBV6-5 and TRBJ2-6; D perhaps matches TRBD1 (5 bases). Trimming left V 5 bases short and J 0 bases short, with 8 bases between. The CDR3 loop spans 15 amino acids. CDR1 and CDR2 from the germline V gene are MNHEY and SVGAGI. The CDR3 DNA reads TGTGCCAGCAGTAACAGGCGCTCTGGGGCCAACGTCCTGACTTTC. Its translation is CASSNRRSGANVLTF.

This clone was counted a few times. The rearrangement links TRBV30 to TRBJ2-1; 10 nucleotides line up with TRBD2. V was clipped by 4 bases and J by 9 bases; unmatched bases: 6. This CDR3 region has 13 residues. Germline loops: CDR1 GTSNPN, CDR2 SVGIG (reference sequence). CDR3 sequence reads: CAWTGTSVGEQFF. In DNA form, the CDR3 reads TGTGCCTGGACCGGGACTAGCGTCGGTGAGCAGTTCTTC.

This rearrangement joins TRBV23-1 to TRBJ1-4, with 7 nucleotides matching TRBD1. TRBV23-1 has ORF status, its function being uncertain. This CDR3 contains 15 residues. Unmatched junction bases numbered 3, after V lost 0 bases and J lost 5 bases. The CDR3 loop reads CASSQSPGGNEKLFF. CDR3 in DNA: TGCGCCAGCAGTCAATCGCCAGGGGGGAATGAAAAACTGTTTTTT.

This clone was found a few times. Other DNA sequences in this sample translate to the same CDR3. V and J are TRBV30 and TRBJ1-3; D gene unclear. The CDR3 is made up of 13 amino acids. Trimming removed 0 bases from V and 1 base from J, with 4 bases in between. Germline V gene lookup returns CDR1 GTSNPN and CDR2 SVGIG (reference sequence). CDR3 sequence (DNA): TGTGCCTGGAGTGTAACTTCTGGAAACACCATATATTTT. Translated, it gives CAWSVTSGNTIYF.

The rearrangement joins TRBV30 to TRBJ2-1; D remains unclear. CDR1 and CDR2 (germline): GTSNPN, SVGIG (reference sequence). V was pared by 4 bases and J by 9 bases, with 13 bases between. The CDR3 sequence is 12 residues long. The CDR3 DNA reads as TGTGCCTGGACCCGATCCGTGGGTGAGCAGTTCTTC. This encodes CAWTRSVGEQFF.

This clone was detected a few times. This rearrangement joins TRBV10-3 to TRBJ2-1, with a weak D call TRBD2 (7 bases). Germline CDR1 is ENHRY and CDR2 is SYGVKD. Trimming removed 4 bases at V and 5 bases at J, with 12 bases between. The CDR3 has 14 amino acids. In DNA, the CDR3 is TGTGCCATCAGTGCCGAGGGGGGGAACAATGAGCAGTTCTTC. This codes for CAISAEGGNNEQFF.

The rearrangement joins TRBV27 to TRBJ2-2; 11 positions match TRBD2. Germline V CDR1 and CDR2: MNHEY, SMNVEV (reference sequence). The V gene end was trimmed by 5 bases and the J gene end by 1 base; junction bases not matched to a gene: 3. This CDR3 contains 16 residues. CDR3 sequence reads: CASSRLAGMNTGELFF. The CDR3 DNA reads TGTGCCAGCAGTCGACTAGCGGGGATGAACACCGGGGAGCTGTTTTTT.

This clone has only a few counts. This rearrangement joins TRBV9 to TRBJ1-6; a possible D gene is TRBD1 (5 bases). Germline V gene data show CDR1 as SGDLS and CDR2 as YYNGEE. The germline V and J ends were trimmed by 9 bases and 5 bases, with 15 bases remaining between them. The CDR3 is 14 residues long. The CDR3 nucleotides are TGTGCCACCAAAAGGGGACTCGATAATTCACCCCTCCACTTT. It specifies CATKRGLDNSPLHF.

This clone was seen a few times. Other DNA sequences of this sample code for an identical CDR3. The V gene is TRBV2, the J gene TRBJ1-2, with D maybe TRBD1 (5 bases). V was trimmed by 2 bases and J by 4 bases, leaving 11 bases between them. Germline values: CDR1 SNHLY, CDR2 FYNNEI. This CDR3 spans 14 amino acids. The CDR3 nucleotides read TGTGCCAGCAGTGAACAAGGGGCCCTCTATGGCTACACCTTC. It codes for CASSEQGALYGYTF.

This chain connects TRBV7-8 to TRBJ2-5; D may be TRBD1 (6 bases). Germline CDR1 is SGHVS and CDR2 is FQNEAQ. V lost 5 bases and J 5 bases, leaving 18 bases between the germline ends. CDR3 length: 15 residues. CDR3 in amino acids: CASSLLTGEGETQYF. The CDR3 DNA is TGTGCCAGCAGCCTTCTGACAGGAGAGGGCGAGACCCAGTACTTC.

The chain couples TRBV30 to TRBJ2-7; maybe TRBD1 (5 bases). This CDR3 is 14 amino acids long. Deletions cut 1 base from V and 2 bases from J, with 12 bases between. Germline CDR1 GTSNPN, CDR2 SVGIG (reference sequence). The CDR3 here is CAWSGGVGAYEQYF. The CDR3 region has the DNA TGTGCCTGGAGTGGGGGCGTCGGAGCCTACGAGCAGTACTTC.

This clone has only a few counts. V is TRBV7-2 and J is TRBJ1-5; D is unclear. The CDR3 has 16 amino acids. Germline CDR1 is SGHTA and CDR2 is FQGNSA. With 1 base removed from V and 1 base from J, the gap between germline ends came to 11 bases. CDR3 nucleotides: TGTGCCAGCAGCTTAGATTCATGGGGAAGCAATCAGCCCCAGCATTTT. Amino acids: CASSLDSWGSNQPQHF.

This clone showed up just a few times. This chain connects TRBV5-1 to TRBJ2-7, with D perhaps matching TRBD1 (5 bases). The V end was cut by 0 bases, the J end by 4 bases, with 8 bases between. CDR3 length: 13 amino acids. Germline V lookup: CDR1 SGHRS, CDR2 YFSETQ. The CDR3 reads CASSLGQLYEQYF. CDR3 nucleotides: TGCGCCAGCAGCTTGGGACAGCTTTACGAGCAGTACTTC.

This clone was seen only a few times. The V gene is TRBV28, the J gene TRBJ1-2; the match to TRBD1 covers 7 bases. This CDR3 contains 13 residues. Trimming removed 8 bases from V and 3 bases from J; junction bases left unmatched: 6. Germline V gene sequence: CDR1 MDHEN, CDR2 SYDVKM. CDR3 bases: TGTGCCAGCGCTCCCGGGACAGACTATGGCTACACCTTC. The encoded protein is CASAPGTDYGYTF.

In its sample, this clone was seen a few times. This sequence joins TRBV14 and TRBJ2-2; D possibly corresponds to TRBD1 (5 bases). From germline, CDR1 is SGHDN and CDR2 FVKESK. The germline V and J ends were trimmed by 0 bases and 0 bases, with 5 bases remaining between them. There are 15 residues in the CDR3. CDR3 region: CASSQDRANTGELFF. CDR3 DNA: TGTGCCAGCAGCCAAGACAGGGCGAACACCGGGGAGCTGTTTTTT.

This clone has a handful of counts. This chain uses TRBV13 with TRBJ2-3; D uncertain. The CDR3 extends over 12 amino acids. Trimming stripped 1 base from V and 8 bases from J, with 7 bases between. The germline gives CDR1 PRHDT, CDR2 FYEKMQ (reference sequence). The chain's CDR3 is CASSLVGFTQYF. CDR3 DNA: TGTGCCAGCAGCTTAGTGGGATTTACGCAGTATTTT. The full variable domain, with the rest looked up from reference TRBV13 and TRBJ2-3, is AAGVIQSPRHLIKEKRETATLKCYPIPRHDTVYWYQQGPGQDPQFLISFYEKMQSDKGSIPDRFSAQQFSDYHSELNMSSLELGDSALYFCASSLVGFTQYFGPGTRLTVL.

This clone was seen more than once but under ten times. CDR3 nucleotides: TGTGCCAGCAGCTACGGACAGGGGGTTGAAAAACTGTTTTTT. Translating gives CASSYGQGVEKLFF. The V and J genes are TRBV7-9 and TRBJ1-4, with 10 bases identical to TRBD1. Trimming cost V 4 bases and J 7 bases; bases outside gene matches: 3. Germline V CDR1 and CDR2: SEHNR, FQNEAQ (reference sequence). The CDR3 contains 14 residues.